The sequence of this T cell receptor beta chain was determined in a study of vaccination effects on CD4 cells after COVID-19. The table came from immunoSEQ multiplex PCR; TCRdb's copy has only in-frame clones and leaves some out. This table holds tens of thousands of clones, around 76% found once. As regards this clone: What it recognizes is unknown.

ViraFEST expansion of antigen-specific CD4+ T cells with viral peptide pools preceded sequencing. Cultured cells yielded isolated CD4+ T cells after 10 days. Vaccine recipients had no previous SARS-CoV-2 infection; their nucleocapsid antibodies were negative. The sample here was CD4+ T cells from PBMCs cultured with HCoV-OC43 spike peptides, taken before COVID-19 vaccination. This sample's subset: HCoV-OC43 spike overlapping peptide pool stimulation. This sequence was found in a human donor who received a COVID-19 vaccine.

CDR3 loop: CASSSRGRGTSLTDTQYF. In nucleotides, the CDR3 is TGCGCCAGCAGCTCCAGGGGCCGTGGGACTAGCCTCACAGATACGCAGTATTTT. J is TRBJ2-3 and V is TRBV5-1; 9 positions match TRBD2. The CDR3 totals 18 residues. Per germline, CDR1 SGHRS and CDR2 YFSETQ. V trimming: 3 bases; J trimming: 2 bases; junction bases outside the gene matches: 13.